This T cell receptor (beta chain) stems from a study of cytomegalovirus exposure and HLA in healthy donors. Study-wide context: Researchers previously reported finding 90 million to 120 million unique TCR beta sequences from approximately 200 million T cells.

Of note for this clone: Its antigen is still unknown.

Study-wide results and limits: The classifier reportedly diagnosed cytomegalovirus status with high sensitivity and specificity. In vitro assays verified that a few CMV-associated chains recognized CMV antigens specifically. For TCR beta chains, V- and J-gene trimming was later linked to a missense DCLRE1C variant.

Per the germline V gene, CDR1 is LGHNA and CDR2 is YNFKEQ. Trimming pared 4 bases from V and 1 base from J, leaving 20 bases between. The CDR3 extends over 19 amino acids. Both 60 Vbeta primers and 13 Jbeta primers went into the PCR. Clones were sequenced by immunoSEQ multiplex PCR, and TCRdb holds only the in-frame ones, with some missing. This repertoire shows 130,000 to 150,000 clones, over 60% found once; its top ten account for 2.5% to 3.5%. Input material: PBMCs. The V call is TRBV4-2, the J call TRBJ2-6; weak D call: TRBD2 (6 bases). The sequence derives from a woman in her twenties or thirties in good health and CMV-seropositive. The CDR3 nucleotides are TGTGCCAGCAGCCTCCAGGAGGGACTTACCGATTCTGGGGCCAACGTCCTGACTTTC. Translation: CASSLQEGLTDSGANVLTF.